Below are 3 T cell receptor beta chains sequenced from a single sample in a study of blood T cell repertoires in COVID-19. Clones were read by immunoSEQ multiplex PCR, and TCRdb kept only the in-frame ones, dropping some. The sample shows 99,000 or so clones, roughly 80% of them seen only once. The sequenced sample consisted of peripheral blood. The receptors stem from a woman in her 70s with acute or convalescent COVID-19.

The gene calls are TRBV2 and TRBJ2-7; tentative D call: TRBD1 (5 bases). V was pared by 11 bases and J by 4 bases, with 12 bases between. CDR1 and CDR2 from the germline V gene are SNHLY and FYNNEI. This CDR3 has 11 amino acids. The CDR3 region has the DNA TGTGCCCAAGGCGCAGGGTACGAGCAGTACTTC. Residues: CAQGAGYEQYF.

This sequence joins TRBV28 and TRBJ1-2, with a tentative D call TRBD1 (5 bases). V was trimmed by 7 bases and J by 7 bases, leaving 13 bases between them. Germline CDR1 and CDR2: MDHEN and SYDVKM. This CDR3 region has 12 residues. The CDR3 is CASTYRQPGYTF. CDR3 nucleotides: TGTGCCAGCACCTACCGACAGCCTGGCTACACCTTC.

The gene calls are TRBV27 and TRBJ1-6; D not resolved. Germline V lookup: CDR1 MNHEY, CDR2 SMNVEV (reference sequence). This CDR3 comprises 17 residues. V lost 0 bases to trimming and J lost 4 bases, with 13 bases between them. CDR3 region: CASSLSIGPGYNSPLHF. CDR3 in DNA: TGTGCCAGCAGTTTATCGATAGGTCCAGGTTATAATTCACCCCTCCACTTT.